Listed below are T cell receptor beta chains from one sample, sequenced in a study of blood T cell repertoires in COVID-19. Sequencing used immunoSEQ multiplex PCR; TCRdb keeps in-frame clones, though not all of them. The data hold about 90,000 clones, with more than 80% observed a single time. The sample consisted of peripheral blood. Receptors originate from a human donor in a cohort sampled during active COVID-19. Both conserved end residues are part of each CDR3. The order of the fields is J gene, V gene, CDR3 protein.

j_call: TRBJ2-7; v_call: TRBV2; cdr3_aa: CASIDLAGTTYEQYF
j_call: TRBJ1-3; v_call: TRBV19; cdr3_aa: CASKGRRSGNTIYF
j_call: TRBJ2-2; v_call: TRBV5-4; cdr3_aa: CASSYGPAGWAGELFF
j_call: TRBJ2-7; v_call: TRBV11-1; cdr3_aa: CASSTTGIQQYF
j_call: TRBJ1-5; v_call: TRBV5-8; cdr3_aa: CASTLLGSTDNQPQHF
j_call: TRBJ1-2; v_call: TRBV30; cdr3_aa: CAWSVRSWDRGGYGYTF
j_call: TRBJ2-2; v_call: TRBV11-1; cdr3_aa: CASSFYREAGELFF
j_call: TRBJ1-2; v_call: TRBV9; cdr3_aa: CASSVHTGGGYTF
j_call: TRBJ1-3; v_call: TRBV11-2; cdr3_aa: CASSSRLAGNTIYF
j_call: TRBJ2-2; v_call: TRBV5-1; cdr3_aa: CASSSTLGGELFF
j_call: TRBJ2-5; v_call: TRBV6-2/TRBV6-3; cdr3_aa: CASSWGRGEIQETQYF
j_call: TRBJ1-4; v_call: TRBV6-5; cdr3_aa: CASSRGWTNEKLFF
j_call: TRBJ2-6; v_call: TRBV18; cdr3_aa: CASSPQGLPGANVLTF
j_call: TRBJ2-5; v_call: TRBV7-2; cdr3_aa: CASSLVGAGAETQYF
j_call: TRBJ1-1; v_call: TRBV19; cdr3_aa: CASSRLNRGGSEAFF
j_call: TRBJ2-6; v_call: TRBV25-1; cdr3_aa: CASSDGQGAFSGANVLTF
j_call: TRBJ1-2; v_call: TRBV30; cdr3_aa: CAWSVVIYGYTF
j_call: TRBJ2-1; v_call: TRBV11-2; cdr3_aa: CASSPGTSGGAWNEQFF
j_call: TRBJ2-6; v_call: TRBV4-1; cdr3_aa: CASSPGLAVTSGANVLTF
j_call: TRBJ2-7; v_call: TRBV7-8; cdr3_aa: CASSLSLGTAAHEQYF
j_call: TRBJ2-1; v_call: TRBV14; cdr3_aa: CASSQVLTGIHEQFF
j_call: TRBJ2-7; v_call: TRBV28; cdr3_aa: CASRIGGSYEQYF
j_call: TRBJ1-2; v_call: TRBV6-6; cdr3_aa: CASLPGPIDSYGYTF
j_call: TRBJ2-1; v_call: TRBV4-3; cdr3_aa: CASSQVYLGLAGDDEQFF
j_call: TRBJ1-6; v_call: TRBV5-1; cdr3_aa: CASSLGTGADNSPLHF
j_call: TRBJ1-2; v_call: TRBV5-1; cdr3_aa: CASSLGDRGLSGGYTF
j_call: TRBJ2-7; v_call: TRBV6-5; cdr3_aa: CASSRTGTGAYEQYF
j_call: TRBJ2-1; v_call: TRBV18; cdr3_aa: CASSPPGQSREQFF
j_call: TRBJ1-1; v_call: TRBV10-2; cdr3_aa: CASSYGTSTEAFF
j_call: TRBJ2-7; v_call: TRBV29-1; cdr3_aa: CSVLGLPPYEQYF
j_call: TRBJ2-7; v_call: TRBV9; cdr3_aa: CASSVTTADEQYF
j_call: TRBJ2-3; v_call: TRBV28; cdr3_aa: CASSSTTGKDTQYF
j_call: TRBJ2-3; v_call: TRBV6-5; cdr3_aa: CASSRLAGGPDTQYF
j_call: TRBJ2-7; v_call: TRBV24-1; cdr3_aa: CATVRDRGLFTPYEQYF
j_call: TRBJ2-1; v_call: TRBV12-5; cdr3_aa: CASAAPSGGYNEQFF
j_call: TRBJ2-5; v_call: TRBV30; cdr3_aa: CAWSQQGAETQYF
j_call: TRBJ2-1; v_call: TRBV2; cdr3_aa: CASSEVAGGRRFF
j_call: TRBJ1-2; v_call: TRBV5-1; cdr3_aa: CASSPQRVGYGYTF